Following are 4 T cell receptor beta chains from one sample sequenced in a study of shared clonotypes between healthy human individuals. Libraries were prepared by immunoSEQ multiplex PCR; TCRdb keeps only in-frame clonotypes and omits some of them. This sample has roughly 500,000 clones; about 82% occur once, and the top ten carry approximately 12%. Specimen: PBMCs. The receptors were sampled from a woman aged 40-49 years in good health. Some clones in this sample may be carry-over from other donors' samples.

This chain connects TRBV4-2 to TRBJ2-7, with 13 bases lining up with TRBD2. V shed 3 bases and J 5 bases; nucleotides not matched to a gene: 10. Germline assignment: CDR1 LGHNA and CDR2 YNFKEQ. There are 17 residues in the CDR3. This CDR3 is CASSHLALAGGPNEQYF. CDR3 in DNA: TGTGCCAGCAGCCACCTAGCACTAGCGGGAGGGCCGAACGAGCAGTACTTC.

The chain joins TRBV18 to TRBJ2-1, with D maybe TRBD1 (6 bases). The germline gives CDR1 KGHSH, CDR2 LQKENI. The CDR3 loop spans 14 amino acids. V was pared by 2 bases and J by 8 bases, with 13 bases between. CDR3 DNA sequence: TGTGCCAGCTCACCAGGGCAGGGGATCGATGAGCAGTTCTTC. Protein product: CASSPGQGIDEQFF. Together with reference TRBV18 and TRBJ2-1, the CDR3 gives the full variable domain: NAGVMQNPRHLVRRRGQEARLRCSPMKGHSHVYWYRQLPEEGLKFMVYLQKENIIDESGMPKERFSAEFPKEGPSILRIQQVVRGDSAAYFCASSPGQGIDEQFFGPGTRLTVL.

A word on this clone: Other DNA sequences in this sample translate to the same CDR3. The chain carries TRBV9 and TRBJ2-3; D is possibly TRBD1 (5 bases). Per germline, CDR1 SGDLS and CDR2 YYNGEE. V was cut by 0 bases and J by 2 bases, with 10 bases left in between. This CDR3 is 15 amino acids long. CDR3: CASSVVTGTTDTQYF. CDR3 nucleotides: TGTGCCAGCAGCGTAGTTACAGGAACCACAGATACGCAGTATTTT.

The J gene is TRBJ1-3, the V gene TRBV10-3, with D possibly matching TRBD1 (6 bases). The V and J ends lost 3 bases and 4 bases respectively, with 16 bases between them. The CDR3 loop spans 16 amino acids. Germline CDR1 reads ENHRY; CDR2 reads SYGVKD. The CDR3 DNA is TGTGCCATCAGTGACCCAAAACAGGGTTCAGGAAACACCATATATTTT. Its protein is CAISDPKQGSGNTIYF.